This entry is about one T cell receptor (beta chain). Its target is not known. The junction had 11 bases not matched to a gene; V was cut back by 6 bases and J by 5 bases. The CDR3 has 14 residues. CDR1 DFQATT and CDR2 SNEGSKA come from the germline V gene (reference sequence). The data were obtained in a study of T-cell reconstitution after alpha-beta-depleted transplantation in children. Study-level findings and limits: At the one-year point after transplant, T-cell counts and TCRbeta diversity were found to come mostly from T cells that had been newly produced. It was surviving recipient T cells and thymic progenitors that gave some patients high TCRbeta diversity at day 60. Reportedly, only several hundred clones from non-depleted graft cells drove alpha-beta T-cell counts at about two months.

The TCRbeta library incorporated unique molecular identifiers. In TCRdb, the PCR reads were re-called with MiXCR into one record per CDR3 protein. Of about 1,000,000 distinct CDR3 sequences detected, about 31% appear once; the ten largest clones hold 25% to 35%. The chain joins TRBV20-1 to TRBJ2-5; the match to TRBD2 covers 8 bases. This specimen was PBMCs, mostly from graft donor cells, taken 360 days after TCRalphabeta/CD19-depleted stem cell transplant. The sequence derives from a boy under two years old who had a stem cell transplant for SCID, so the T cells may come from the graft donor. CDR3 region: CSAPSAGARETQYF. Here the CDR3 DNA reads TGCAGTGCGCCCTCAGCGGGGGCTCGCGAGACCCAGTACTTC.